This T cell receptor beta chain appears in the sequencing data of a study of beta chain features in type 1 diabetes. On this clone itself: No antigen is known for it.

Germline CDR1 MNHEY, CDR2 SMNVEV (reference sequence). V was pared by 5 bases and J by 1 base, with 13 bases between. The CDR3 loop spans 15 amino acids. Study results and caveats: All four CD4+ subsets from Type 1 diabetes patients carried moderately but significantly shorter TCRB CDR3s.

Expressed TCRB transcripts got sequenced, as all isolated RNA was reverse transcribed. Roughly 3.5 million reads per sample were averaged for naive, central memory and regulatory samples. The protocol was immunoSEQ multiplex PCR, while the TCRdb copy is restricted to in-frame clones and leaves out a portion. This table holds roughly 100,000 clones, around 30% found once. Purity exceeded 98% in all sorted populations. Sequenced: central memory CD4+ T cells from blood. The chain links TRBV27 to TRBJ2-3; D perhaps matches TRBD1 (5 bases). This clonotype was obtained from a woman under 30 with type 1 diabetes. CDR3 sequence (DNA): TGTGCCAGCAGTAAGGGGTGGGGTGGCACAGATACGCAGTATTTT. Encoded protein: CASSKGWGGTDTQYF.